A selection of T cell receptor beta chains follows, all from one sample in a study of Graves' ophthalmopathy and Graves' hyperthyroidism. MiXCR, applied by TCRdb to the multiplex PCR reads, yields one record per CDR3 protein. The sample comprises around 1,000,000 distinct CDR3 sequences, about two fifths of which are singletons, and over 8.5% rests with the top ten. Sequencing was performed on peripheral blood or thyroid tissue (not recorded which). Every receptor here comes from an adult man with Graves' hyperthyroidism. Each CDR3 is given with its conserved first and last residue. A D gene is named only where the DNA matches it firmly. The size field is filled for only some rows; it gives once, few, many or a size class.

j_call	d_call	v_call	clone_size	cdr3_length	cdr3_aa	cdr3_nt
TRBJ2-5	-	TRBV25-1	-	13	CASSEFPGATQYF	TGTGCCAGCAGTGAATTCCCGGGGGCGACCCAGTACTTC
TRBJ1-5	-	TRBV20-1	many	14	CSAREGTSNQPQHF	TGCAGTGCTAGAGAAGGCACGAGCAATCAGCCCCAGCATTTT
TRBJ1-2	-	TRBV28	-	13	CASSLTQNYGYTF	TGTGCCAGCAGTTTAACACAAAACTATGGCTACACCTTC
TRBJ1-2	-	TRBV6-5	-	13	CASSYTTADGYTF	TGTGCCAGCAGTTATACAACGGCGGATGGCTACACCTTC
TRBJ2-7	-	TRBV9	-	15	CASSSPGLGGYEQYF	TGTGCCAGCTCATCCCCTGGGCTGGGGGGCTACGAGCAGTACTTC
TRBJ2-7	TRBD1	TRBV7-9	many	16	CASSLKGSGQVEEQYF	TGTGCCAGCAGCTTAAAAGGGTCGGGACAGGTGGAGGAGCAGTACTTC
TRBJ2-7	TRBD2	TRBV5-1	-	16	CASSLVGRVSSYEQYF	TGCGCCAGCAGCTTGGTAGGGAGGGTGAGTTCCTACGAGCAGTACTTC
TRBJ1-4	-	TRBV7-9	many	12	CASSRRNEKLFF	TGTGCCAGCAGCCGACGTAATGAAAAACTGTTTTTT
TRBJ1-5	-	TRBV12-3/TRBV12-4	-	15	CASSRSGNSNQPQHF	TGTGCCAGCAGTCGGTCGGGGAATAGCAATCAGCCCCAGCATTTT
TRBJ1-1	TRBD1	TRBV20-1	many	14	CSARVQGPRTEAFF	TGCAGTGCTAGGGTACAGGGGCCAAGGACTGAAGCTTTCTTT
TRBJ1-2	-	TRBV5-4	-	13	CASSPGQNYGCTF	TGTGCCAGCAGCCCAGGACAGAACTATGGCTGCACCTTC
TRBJ1-2	-	TRBV6-5	-	13	CASSYSKLAGYTF	TGTGCCAGCAGTTACTCGAAGTTGGCTGGCTACACCTTC
TRBJ1-2	-	TRBV12-3/TRBV12-4	many	12	CASSWTANGYTF	TGTGCCAGCAGTTGGACAGCTAATGGCTACACCTTC
TRBJ2-7	-	TRBV7-2	many	14	CASSSRAVSYEQYF	TGTGCCAGCAGCTCCCGGGCAGTCTCCTACGAGCAGTACTTC
TRBJ1-5	-	TRBV19	many	15	CASSIVQGLNQPQHF	TGTGCCAGTAGTATAGTCCAGGGCCTCAATCAGCCCCAGCATTTT
TRBJ1-2	-	TRBV12-3/TRBV12-4	-	12	CATAGEHYGHTF	TGTGCCACTGCAGGCGAGCACTATGGCCACACCTTC
TRBJ2-7	-	TRBV25-1	-	14	CAGRGQRRGDEQYF	TGTGCCGGCCGAGGCCAACGAAGGGGCGACGAGCAGTACTTC
TRBJ2-7	TRBD1	TRBV5-1	many	12	CASSFNRDSQYF	TGCGCCAGCAGCTTCAACCGGGACAGCCAGTACTTC
TRBJ2-5	-	TRBV7-8	-	12	CASSAPGVTQYF	TGTGCCAGCAGCGCACCGGGCGTGACCCAGTACTTC
TRBJ1-2	-	TRBV29-1	many	12	CSVEDRVRGYTF	TGCAGCGTTGAAGACAGGGTTCGTGGCTACACCTTC
TRBJ2-2	-	TRBV7-6	-	15	CASSQGLGQRGELFF	TGTGCCAGCAGCCAAGGGCTTGGACAACGCGGGGAGCTGTTTTTT
TRBJ2-7	-	TRBV20-1	-	13	CSARPGEPYEQYF	TGCAGTGCTAGACCGGGGGAGCCCTACGAGCAGTACTTC
TRBJ1-2	TRBD1	TRBV10-3	once	15	CASSSGTGDRYGYTF	TGTGCCAGCAGCTCCGGGACAGGGGACCGCTATGGCTACACCTTC
TRBJ2-7	-	TRBV20-1	-	13	CSARGGESYEQYF	TGCAGTGCTAGAGGAGGGGAAAGCTACGAGCAGTACTTC
TRBJ2-7	-	TRBV20-1	few	13	CSARYSGGYEQYF	TGCAGTGCTAGATATAGTGGGGGGTACGAGCAGTACTTC
TRBJ2-7	-	TRBV20-1	-	14	CSAREAGSGYEQYF	TGCAGTGCTAGAGAGGCTGGTTCAGGCTACGAGCAGTACTTC
TRBJ2-6	-	TRBV12-3/TRBV12-4	few	19	CASNKPGTPGLSGANVLTF	TGTGCCAGCAATAAACCCGGGACTCCGGGCCTGTCTGGGGCCAACGTCCTGACTTTC
TRBJ1-6	-	TRBV7-8	-	17	CASSFRRLGARNSPLHF	TGTGCCAGCAGCTTCCGGCGGTTGGGGGCGCGAAATTCACCCCTCCACTTT
TRBJ1-5	-	TRBV15	-	18	CATSRDPHRQTGWWPQHF	TGTGCCACCAGCAGAGATCCTCACCGACAGACGGGATGGTGGCCCCAGCATTTT
TRBJ1-2	-	TRBV15	-	12	CATRSRVYGYTF	TGTGCCACCCGATCAAGAGTTTATGGCTACACCTTC
TRBJ2-2	-	TRBV10-3	few	13	CASSATHTGELFF	TGTGCCAGCAGCGCAACCCACACCGGGGAGCTGTTTTTT
TRBJ2-7	-	TRBV6-5	few	13	CASSWGAAYEQYF	TGTGCCAGCAGTTGGGGGGCGGCCTACGAGCAGTACTTC
TRBJ1-1	-	TRBV10-3	many	14	CAISESDRNTEAFF	TGTGCCATCAGTGAGTCGGACAGGAACACTGAAGCTTTCTTT
TRBJ1-2	-	TRBV14	many	15	CASSQETTGGYGYTF	TGTGCCAGCAGCCAAGAGACGACAGGCGGCTATGGCTACACCTTC
TRBJ2-5	-	TRBV9	many	13	CASSKENEETQYF	TGTGCCAGCAGTAAAGAAAACGAAGAGACCCAGTACTTC
TRBJ2-5	TRBD2	TRBV3-1	-	14	CASSLREARETQYF	TGTGCCAGCAGCCTCCGGGAGGCTCGGGAGACCCAGTACTTC
TRBJ1-1	TRBD1	TRBV15	many	14	CATSIRQGTTEAFF	TGTGCCACCAGCATCAGACAGGGGACCACTGAAGCTTTCTTT
TRBJ2-2	TRBD1	TRBV14	-	17	CASSQERDSVNTGELFF	TGTGCCAGCAGCCAAGAAAGGGACAGCGTTAACACCGGGGAGCTGTTTTTT
TRBJ1-2	-	TRBV6-5	-	13	CASSLSRAYGYTF	TGTGCCAGCAGTCTGTCCAGGGCCTATGGCTACACCTTC
TRBJ2-7	-	TRBV7-2	-	15	CASSPMGGAKYEQYF	TGTGCCAGCAGCCCTATGGGGGGGGCGAAATACGAGCAGTACTTC
TRBJ1-3	-	TRBV10-3	few	14	CATADRHSGNTIYF	TGTGCCACCGCGGACAGACACTCTGGAAACACCATATATTTT
TRBJ2-5	-	TRBV20-1	-	16	CSARDTGLLARETQYF	TGCAGTGCTAGAGATACGGGGCTTTTAGCGAGGGAGACCCAGTACTTC
TRBJ1-6	-	TRBV24-1	many	12	CATSTANSPLHF	TGTGCCACCAGTACAGCGAATTCACCCCTCCACTTT
TRBJ2-7	-	TRBV12-3/TRBV12-4	-	14	CASSFRGGAYEQYF	TGTGCCAGCAGTTTCAGGGGGGGGGCCTACGAGCAGTACTTC
TRBJ2-7	TRBD2	TRBV9	-	14	CASSASGGPREQYF	TGTGCCAGCAGCGCCTCGGGAGGCCCTCGCGAGCAGTACTTC
TRBJ2-3	-	TRBV7-9	few	14	CASSLMGRGDTQYF	TGTGCCAGCAGCTTGATGGGACGGGGAGATACGCAGTATTTT
TRBJ2-5	-	TRBV9	-	16	CASNSGSYLGEETQYF	TGTGCCAGCAACTCCGGGTCGTACCTGGGGGAAGAGACCCAGTACTTC
TRBJ2-7	-	TRBV6-5	-	14	CASSYMQGSYEQYF	TGTGCCAGCAGTTACATGCAGGGTTCTTACGAGCAGTACTTC
TRBJ1-1	-	TRBV5-1	-	14	CASSPGRSGTEAFF	TGCGCCAGCAGCCCCGGGAGGTCAGGGACTGAAGCTTTCTTT
TRBJ1-1	TRBD1	TRBV5-1	many	14	CASSLATRGAEAFF	TGCGCCAGCAGCTTGGCTACCAGGGGGGCTGAAGCTTTCTTT
TRBJ1-5	-	TRBV24-1	once	14	CATSARGGNQPQHF	TGTGCCACCAGTGCTAGGGGGGGGAATCAGCCCCAGCATTTT
TRBJ1-5	TRBD1	TRBV20-1	few	16	CSGIGLGRGGNQPQHF	TGCAGTGGGATCGGACTTGGCAGGGGGGGCAACCAGCCCCAGCATTTT
TRBJ2-7	-	TRBV10-3	-	11	CAIRGAYEQYF	TGTGCCATCAGGGGTGCCTACGAGCAGTACTTC
TRBJ1-2	TRBD1	TRBV7-6	many	14	CASSPGTGGFGYTF	TGTGCCAGCAGCCCAGGGACAGGGGGGTTCGGCTACACCTTC
TRBJ2-7	TRBD1	TRBV5-6	few	17	CASSSPGPGGVTYEQYF	TGTGCCAGCAGCAGCCCAGGACCAGGGGGAGTAACCTACGAGCAGTACTTC
TRBJ2-1	TRBD2	TRBV7-7	-	15	CASSSFASGRPEQFF	TGTGCCAGCAGCTCATTTGCTAGCGGGAGGCCTGAGCAGTTCTTC
TRBJ2-7	-	TRBV7-9	-	15	CASSPRMSYSYEQYF	TGTGCCAGCAGCCCGAGGATGTCATACTCCTACGAGCAGTACTTC
TRBJ1-5	TRBD1	TRBV9	-	15	CASQIGTEDRQPQHF	TGTGCCAGTCAGATCGGGACAGAGGATCGTCAGCCCCAGCATTTT
TRBJ1-6	-	TRBV10-2	many	15	CASSAGAAGNSPLHF	TGCGCCAGCAGTGCTGGAGCGGCGGGTAATTCACCCCTCCACTTT